Below, one T cell receptor (beta chain) is given with its context. The antigen is undetermined. These data originate in a study of human T cells and chemical hapten exposure. Turning to the study itself: 2% DPC applied to a 2 cm by 2 cm arm area sensitized donors.

Specified time point: patch test 1, 2 weeks after DPC sensitization. Treatment defined: therapeutic diphenylcyclopropenone sensitization with weekly scalp DPC. Overall study findings and caveats: DPC sensitization left the count of TCRs above 1 in 1000 unchanged. Higher patch test scores went with higher counts of PT1 expanded TCRs.

Germline CDR1 is SGDLS and CDR2 is YYNGEE. V was pared by 3 bases and J by 2 bases, with 9 bases between. This CDR3 is built from 15 residues. TCRdb re-derived calls from the RACE reads in MiXCR, one entry per CDR3 protein. The sample shows 180,000 or so distinct CDR3 sequences, about 14% of them seen only once. V gene TRBV9 combines with J gene TRBJ1-6; D call uncertain. Sequenced material: whole blood, taken in connection with sensitization to the hapten diphenylcyclopropenone (DPC). The TCR was taken from a woman aged 25 to 45 with alopecia areata. Some clones in this sample may be carry-over from other donors' samples. Written as DNA, the CDR3 is TGTGCCAGCAGCGCCTCGACGGCCTATAATTCACCCCTCCACTTT. Protein sequence: CASSASTAYNSPLHF.